The source of this TCR beta chain is a study of T cell responses to AZD1222 COVID-19 vaccine. Libraries were prepared by immunoSEQ multiplex PCR; TCRdb keeps only in-frame clonotypes and omits some of them. The data show roughly 98,000 clones, roughly 92% seen once. The sequencing here drew on peripheral blood, taken on day 0 of AZD1222 vaccination. The TCR originated in an adult in good health.

The CDR3 DNA reads TGTGCCAGCAGCTTGTACGGGACTAGCGGGGGGGCCGAGCAGTACTTC. Protein: CASSLYGTSGGAEQYF. The chain combines TRBV5-6 with TRBJ2-7; TRBD2 aligns across 16 bases. The germline CDR1 and CDR2 sequences are SGHDT and YYEEEE. The CDR3 has 16 residues. V was pared by 1 base and J by 6 bases, with 4 bases of the junction left unmatched.